The 24 T cell receptor beta chains below all came from one sample that was sequenced in a study of shared clonotypes between healthy human individuals. Sequenced by immunoSEQ multiplex PCR; TCRdb stores in-frame clones only, minus some. This table holds about 1.1 million clones, 75% to 85% found once. The sample was memory CD4+ T cells from PBMCs. Noted subset: CD45RA-negative fraction. These receptors all stem from a man aged 18 to 29 in good health. Some clones in this sample may be carry-over from other donors' samples.

This sequence joins TRBV14 and TRBJ2-5, with D tentatively TRBD1 (6 bases). This CDR3 spans 15 amino acids. CDR1 is SGHDN and CDR2 is FVKESK in the germline V gene. V lost 4 bases to trimming and J lost 4 bases, with 16 bases between them. CDR3 nucleotides: TGTGCCAGCAGCCCCAGGTTACAGGGTAGAGAGACCCAGTACTTC. It is translated as CASSPRLQGRETQYF.

The V and J genes are TRBV28 and TRBJ1-4; D is possibly TRBD1 (6 bases). V lost 2 bases and J lost 7, with 14 bases in between. CDR3 length: 15 amino acids. The V gene's germline CDR1 is MDHEN and CDR2 SYDVKM. The DNA of the CDR3 is TGTGCCAGCAGTTTACCAGGGGCTCTGGGTGAAAAACTGTTTTTT. It codes for CASSLPGALGEKLFF.

The V gene is TRBV18, the J gene TRBJ2-5; 12 positions match TRBD1. Germline V gene sequence: CDR1 KGHSH, CDR2 LQKENI. Losses at the gene ends were 3 bases for V and 5 bases for J; bases not matched to a gene: 4. CDR3 length: 15 amino acids. The CDR3 spells CASSPGQGARETQYF. As DNA, the CDR3 is TGTGCCAGCTCACCGGGACAGGGGGCGCGGGAGACCCAGTACTTC.

The chain employs TRBV20-1 and TRBJ2-1; D remains ambiguous. Germline CDR1 and CDR2: DFQATT and SNEGSKA (reference sequence). This CDR3 comprises 11 residues. The V gene lost 3 bases and the J gene lost 6 bases, with 6 bases spanning the gap. CDR3 nucleotide sequence: TGCAGTGCTAGCATGTCCAATGAGCAGTTCTTC. Its protein product is CSASMSNEQFF.

The chain has TRBV5-1 and TRBJ1-1; no definite D call. Deletions cut 2 bases from V and 1 base from J, with 9 bases between. Germline V gives CDR1 SGHRS, CDR2 YFSETQ. The CDR3 has 14 residues. As DNA, the CDR3 is TGCGCCAGCAGCTTCGGAGGTGGGAACACTGAAGCTTTCTTT. Its translation is CASSFGGGNTEAFF.

J is TRBJ2-5 and V is TRBV7-8; the match to TRBD1 covers 8 bases. Germline-derived CDR1 and CDR2 are SGHVS and FQNEAQ. The CDR3 length is 18 residues. Unmatched junction bases numbered 19, after V lost 5 bases and J lost 5 bases. The CDR3 sequence is CASSPLNIVRDRWETQYF. CDR3 coding DNA: TGTGCCAGCAGCCCCCTGAATATTGTCCGGGACAGGTGGGAGACCCAGTACTTC.

J is TRBJ1-2 and V is TRBV30, with 8 bases fitting TRBD1. CDR1 GTSNPN and CDR2 SVGIG come from the germline V gene (reference sequence). Trimming at V came to 1 base and at J to 2 bases, leaving 6 bases not matched to a gene. This CDR3 is built from 15 residues. CDR3 loop: CAWSAGQAVNYGYTF. The DNA of the CDR3 is TGTGCCTGGAGTGCGGGACAGGCAGTCAACTATGGCTACACCTTC.

This clone was seen only a few times. The V and J genes are TRBV7-2 and TRBJ2-7; perhaps TRBD1 as D (6 bases). Per germline, CDR1 SGHTA and CDR2 FQGNSA. The CDR3 extends over 14 amino acids. The V and J ends lost 3 bases and 8 bases respectively, with 17 bases between them. Here the CDR3 reads CASSLGQAGGKQYF. In nucleotides, the CDR3 is TGTGCCAGCAGCTTGGGACAAGCCGGCGGCAAGCAGTACTTC.

CDR3 protein: CASSSGHWDTQYF. DNA of the CDR3: TGTGCCAGCAGCTCAGGACACTGGGATACGCAGTATTTT. V gene TRBV11-2 combines with J gene TRBJ2-3, with D possibly being TRBD1 (5 bases). Trimming removed 4 bases from V and 6 bases from J, with 11 bases in between. This CDR3 is built from 13 residues. CDR1 is SGHAT, CDR2 FQNNGV, per germline.

V usage is TRBV5-1 and J usage is TRBJ2-2, with D possibly being TRBD2 (6 bases). Germline assignment: CDR1 SGHRS and CDR2 YFSETQ. V was shortened by 0 bases and J by 8 bases, with 11 bases between the two germline ends. The CDR3 has 14 amino acids. CDR3 loop: CASSLARLVGELFF. DNA for the CDR3: TGCGCCAGCAGCTTGGCACGACTAGTAGGGGAGCTGTTTTTT.

This sequence joins TRBV19 and TRBJ1-3; D gene ambiguous. This CDR3 region has 16 residues. Germline V gene sequence: CDR1 LNHDA, CDR2 SQIVND (reference sequence). V lost 2 bases and J 0 bases, leaving 11 bases between the germline ends. For the CDR3, the DNA is TGTGCCAGTAGTATAACCGGGCAGACCTCTGGAAACACCATATATTTT. It codes for CASSITGQTSGNTIYF.

The chain carries TRBV5-1 and TRBJ2-3; no clear D gene. Trimming cost V 4 bases and J 1 base, with 13 bases left between them. This CDR3 has 15 residues. Germline values: CDR1 SGHRS, CDR2 YFSETQ. CDR3 DNA sequence: TGCGCCAGCAGCCGGAGTAGCACCGGCACAGATACGCAGTATTTT. It codes for CASSRSSTGTDTQYF. Full variable domain (missing parts from reference TRBV5-1 and TRBJ2-3): KAGVTQTPRYLIKTRGQQVTLSCSPISGHRSVSWYQQTPGQGLQFLFEYFSETQRNKGNFPGRFSGRQFSNSRSEMNVSTLELGDSALYLCASSRSSTGTDTQYFGPGTRLTVL.

With regard to this clone: This may stem from a read error, because a much larger clone lies one nucleotide away. The rearrangement uses TRBV30 and TRBJ2-2, with D perhaps TRBD2 (6 bases). CDR3 length: 15 residues. V dropped 3 bases and J dropped 5 bases, with 16 bases sitting between them. Germline CDR1 is GTSNPN and CDR2 is SVGIG (reference sequence). The CDR3 DNA follows: TGTGCCTGGAGGAGTGCAAGGGAGGATACCGGGGAGCTGTTTTTT. It encodes CAWRSAREDTGELFF. Using reference TRBV30 and TRBJ2-2 for the parts outside the CDR3, the full variable domain is SQTIHQWPATLVQPVGSPLSLECTVEGTSNPNLYWYRQAAGRGLQLLFYSVGIGQISSEVPQNLSASRPQDRQFILSSKKLLLSDSGFYLCAWRSAREDTGELFFGEGSRLTVL.

The genes are TRBV4-2 and TRBJ1-2, with D possibly being TRBD1 (5 bases). V dropped 0 bases and J dropped 7 bases, with 18 bases sitting between them. Germline CDR1 and CDR2: LGHNA and YNFKEQ. The CDR3 extends over 16 amino acids. As DNA, the CDR3 is TGTGCCAGCAGCCAAGATAGGACCCGACCCGGGGGTGGCTACACCTTC. Translated: CASSQDRTRPGGGYTF.

The table lists this clone with a count of one. The CDR3 protein is CASSPNKLNMNTEAFF. CDR3 in DNA: TGTGCCAGCAGTCCTAATAAGCTGAACATGAACACTGAAGCTTTCTTT. V and J are TRBV28 and TRBJ1-1; D ambiguous. Germline CDR1 is MDHEN and CDR2 is SYDVKM. The ends were cut back, 5 bases at V and 0 bases at J, with 16 bases in the middle. This CDR3 spans 16 amino acids.

Points on this clone: The junction departs from germline at one end; a sequencing error may be responsible. The sample contains more than one DNA sequence encoding this CDR3. V usage is TRBV7-9 and J usage is TRBJ1-2, with a tentative D call TRBD1 (6 bases). From germline, CDR1 is SEHNR and CDR2 FQNEAQ (reference sequence). The CDR3 runs to 13 residues. The CDR3 region has the DNA TGTGCCAGCAGCCCCTTGGGGGCCCGGGGCTACACCTTT. Its protein is CASSPLGARGYTF.

This chain uses TRBV11-2 with TRBJ2-7, with 8 bases identical to TRBD1. V lost 1 base to trimming and J lost 6 bases; unmatched junction nucleotides: 8. Germline loops: CDR1 SGHAT, CDR2 FQNNGV. The CDR3 is 15 residues long. The CDR3 sequence: CASSLVRQGASEQYF. The CDR3 DNA sequence: TGTGCCAGCAGCTTAGTTCGGCAGGGGGCTAGCGAGCAGTACTTC.

The chain has TRBV18 and TRBJ1-1; the match to TRBD1 covers 8 bases. The CDR3 runs to 15 residues. The germline gives CDR1 KGHSH, CDR2 LQKENI. The junction had 4 bases not matched to a gene; V was cut back by 4 bases and J by 0 bases. CDR3 DNA sequence: TGTGCCAGCTCACGGCAGGGGGCCCTGAACACTGAAGCTTTCTTT. This codes for CASSRQGALNTEAFF.

The V and J genes are TRBV11-2 and TRBJ1-2, with TRBD1 as a possible D gene (5 bases). This CDR3 comprises 12 residues. The ends were cut back, 3 bases at V and 8 bases at J, with 10 bases in the middle. CDR1 is SGHAT and CDR2 is FQNNGV in the germline V gene. CDR3 sequence: CASSFLGEGYTF. The CDR3 DNA reads as TGTGCCAGCAGCTTTCTGGGGGAAGGCTACACCTTC.

The V and J genes are TRBV28 and TRBJ2-2, with a tentative D call TRBD2 (5 bases). In germline, CDR1 is MDHEN, CDR2 SYDVKM. V lost 3 bases and J 0 bases, leaving 14 bases between the germline ends. The CDR3 length is 17 residues. The CDR3 DNA follows: TGTGCCAGCAGTTTTGCGGGCACCGGGGCGAACACCGGGGAGCTGTTTTTT. Protein sequence: CASSFAGTGANTGELFF.

V usage is TRBV28 and J usage is TRBJ2-5, with 7 bases that match TRBD1. V lost 4 bases and J lost 5; bases outside the gene matches: 7. The CDR3 spans 14 residues. Germline-derived CDR1 and CDR2 are MDHEN and SYDVKM. The CDR3 nucleotides read TGTGCCAGCAGTTCCACGAGACAGGGTGAGACCCAGTACTTC. Translating gives CASSSTRQGETQYF.

The chain recombines TRBV7-3 with TRBJ2-7, with D possibly matching TRBD1 (6 bases). Germline loops: CDR1 SGHTA, CDR2 FQGTGA. This CDR3 region has 11 residues. With 10 bases removed from V and 3 bases from J, the gap between germline ends came to 10 bases. This chain's CDR3 is CATTGYYEQYF. As DNA, the CDR3 is TGTGCCACCACAGGGTACTACGAGCAGTACTTC.

The chain carries TRBV6-6 and TRBJ2-5; tentative D call: TRBD1 (5 bases). The CDR3 length is 14 residues. V gave up 6 bases and J gave up 4 bases, with 15 bases separating them. Germline V gene lookup returns CDR1 MNHNY and CDR2 SVGAGI (reference sequence). For the CDR3, the DNA is TGTGCCAGCAGGCCCAACAGGTTTGGAGAGACCCAGTACTTC. It encodes CASRPNRFGETQYF.

CDR3 nucleotides: TGTGCCAGCAGTTTACAGCAGTCCTATGGCTACACCTTC. It codes for CASSLQQSYGYTF. The genes are TRBV28 and TRBJ1-2; no clear D gene. Trimming stripped 2 bases from V and 4 bases from J, with 8 bases between. Germline V gene data show CDR1 as MDHEN and CDR2 as SYDVKM. This CDR3 is 13 amino acids long.